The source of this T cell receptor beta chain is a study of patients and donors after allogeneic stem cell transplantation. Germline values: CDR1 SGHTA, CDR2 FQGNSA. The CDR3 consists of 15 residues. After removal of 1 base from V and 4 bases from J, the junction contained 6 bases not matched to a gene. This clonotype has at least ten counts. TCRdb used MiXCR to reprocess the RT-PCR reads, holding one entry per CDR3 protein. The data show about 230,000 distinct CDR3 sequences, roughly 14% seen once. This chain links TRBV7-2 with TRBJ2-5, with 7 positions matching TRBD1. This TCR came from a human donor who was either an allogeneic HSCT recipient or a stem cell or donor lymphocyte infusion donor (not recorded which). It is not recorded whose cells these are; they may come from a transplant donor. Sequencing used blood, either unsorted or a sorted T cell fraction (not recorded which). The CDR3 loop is CASSLGTGWAETQYF. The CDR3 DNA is TGTGCCAGCAGCTTAGGGACAGGATGGGCAGAGACCCAGTACTTC.